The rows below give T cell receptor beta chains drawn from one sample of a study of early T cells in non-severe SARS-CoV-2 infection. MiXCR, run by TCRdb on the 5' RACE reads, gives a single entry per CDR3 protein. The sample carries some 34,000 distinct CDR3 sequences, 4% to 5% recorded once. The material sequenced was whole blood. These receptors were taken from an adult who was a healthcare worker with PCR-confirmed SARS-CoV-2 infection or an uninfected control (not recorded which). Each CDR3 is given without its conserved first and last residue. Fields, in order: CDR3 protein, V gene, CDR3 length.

ASSYQGITEAF	TRBV7-2	11
ASSPLAGGKNTDTQY	TRBV18	15
SEEGNQPQH	TRBV29-1	9
ASSILAGGQRDEQY	TRBV11-2	14
ASSYLSGSPYNEQF	TRBV6-2/TRBV6-3	14
ASSLGEGTEAF	TRBV7-9	11
ASSQQGRGQETQY	TRBV12-3/TRBV12-4	13
ASSEAGAGSIISSYNEQF	TRBV6-1	18
ASSKTGTVETQY	TRBV7-2	12
ASSDPQGRTEAF	TRBV25-1	12
ASSPWAGMYEQY	TRBV12-3/TRBV12-4	12
ASSRPGTGFAEQF	TRBV12-3/TRBV12-4	13
ASSPGANTIY	TRBV7-9	10
ASSLRDRAVYEQY	TRBV7-2	13
ATDPGQFETEAF	TRBV12-3/TRBV12-4	12
ASRWAGPDTQY	TRBV5-1	11
ATIGRKGYSTDTQY	TRBV19	14
ASSPWTREETQY	TRBV7-6	12
ATSLRRGKAF	TRBV24-1	10
ASSPAGLYNEQF	TRBV12-3/TRBV12-4	12
ASSDKGPNYGYT	TRBV25-1	12
ASGQNTGELF	TRBV5-1	10
ASSYSPGGQNSPLH	TRBV6-6	14
SAREPYETNEKLF	TRBV20-1	13
ASSGDTSNQPQH	TRBV6-6	12
ASTRAGGPDTQY	TRBV9	12
ASSGENQGHEQY	TRBV2	12
ASSLERDRFTLH	TRBV13	12
ASSVGGLAGLTDTQY	TRBV9	15
ASSWTGSYNSPLH	TRBV28	13
AGRLGDYGTDTQY	TRBV5-1	13
ASKAGSAKQY	TRBV28	10
ASSQDGRAGELF	TRBV3-1	12
ASTPRTGVSSSYEQY	TRBV2	15
ASSSPRLAAYEQY	TRBV27	13
ASSVGQGAQETQY	TRBV9	13
ASRGTGIPGEQY	TRBV12-3/TRBV12-4	12
SAIGTRYSRTEAF	TRBV20-1	13
ASSRDSRGADTQY	TRBV2	13
ASAGTVEAF	TRBV10-2	9
ASSFGGQGGELF	TRBV27	12
ASSRRSRVDTEAF	TRBV13	13
ASSRENYGYT	TRBV2	10
ASSSSENSPLH	TRBV5-4	11
SARDPTGTATGELF	TRBV20-1	14
ASSQVMTISGDTDTGELF	TRBV4-3	18
ASSLTSSYNSPLH	TRBV7-3	13
ASSPAQGAGANTEAF	TRBV6-5	15
SAFRQGRKKLF	TRBV20-1	11
AITVRDAHKNIQY	TRBV10-3	13
ASSLGFRNIQY	TRBV7-2	11
ASSLGRGDYEQY	TRBV5-4	12
ASSSGGDRGPTDTQY	TRBV28	15
ASSSTGDQPQH	TRBV12-3/TRBV12-4	11
ASRVPGTGGLGANVLT	TRBV12-3/TRBV12-4	16
ASSFLQETQY	TRBV27	10
ASSLDSFYGYT	TRBV12-3/TRBV12-4	11
ASSPSTGGYGYT	TRBV18	12
ASIHRKDTDTQY	TRBV12-3/TRBV12-4	12